Listed below are T cell receptor beta chains from one sample, sequenced in a study of shared clonotypes between healthy human individuals. Profiling relied on immunoSEQ multiplex PCR, and the TCRdb table lists in-frame clones only, not all of them. The sample yields approximately 2.1 million clones, just over 90% seen once. The sequencing input was naive CD4+ T cells from PBMCs. The receptors derive from a young man in good health. Some clones in this sample may be carry-over from other donors' samples. Both conserved end residues are part of each CDR3. A D gene is named only where the DNA matches it firmly. A clone size is listed for some rows: how often the clone was seen (once, few, many), or a class if it is expanded.

D gene,clone size,V gene,J gene,CDR3 protein,CDR3 DNA
-,-,TRBV14,TRBJ1-3,CASSLLDLSMGSTIYF,TGTGCCAGCAGCCTCTTGGATCTCTCTATGGGGAGCACCATATATTTT
-,-,TRBV4-2,TRBJ2-5,CASSQDKTQYF,TGTGCCAGCAGCCAAGATAAGACCCAGTACTTC
-,-,TRBV10-3,TRBJ2-3,CAITALITDTQYF,TGTGCCATCACGGCCCTTATCACAGATACGCAGTATTTT
TRBD2,-,TRBV27,TRBJ2-2,CASRSSGANTGELFF,TGTGCCAGCAGAAGTAGCGGGGCGAACACCGGGGAGCTGTTTTTT
TRBD1,-,TRBV28,TRBJ1-1,CASSLPGQGITEAFF,TGTGCCAGCAGTCTTCCGGGACAGGGGATTACTGAAGCTTTCTTT
-,-,TRBV28,TRBJ2-7,CASRDRGLNEQYF,TGTGCCAGCAGGGACAGAGGGTTAAACGAGCAGTACTTC
-,-,TRBV11-2,TRBJ2-2,CASSLGLEWGGELFF,TGTGCCAGCAGCTTAGGTCTAGAGTGGGGCGGGGAGCTGTTTTTT
-,-,TRBV6-5,TRBJ1-6,CATAKGTRDSPLHF,TGTGCCACCGCCAAGGGCACCAGGGATTCACCCCTCCACTTT
-,-,TRBV4-3,TRBJ2-1,CASSQDVHHEQFF,TGCGCCAGCAGCCAAGACGTCCACCATGAGCAGTTCTTC
TRBD2,-,TRBV6-5,TRBJ2-7,CASSYFGRASYEQYF,TGTGCCAGCAGTTATTTCGGGAGGGCCTCCTACGAGCAGTACTTC
-,-,TRBV10-3,TRBJ2-3,CAISESRQGDHTDTQYF,TGTGCCATCAGTGAGTCCCGGCAGGGTGATCACACAGATACGCAGTATTTT
-,-,TRBV2,TRBJ2-6,CASCRESSSGANVLTF,TGTGCCAGCTGCCGGGAAAGCAGCTCTGGGGCCAACGTCCTGACTTTC
TRBD1,-,TRBV30,TRBJ1-1,CAWSVTGVMNTEAFF,TGTGCCTGGAGTGTAACAGGGGTAATGAACACTGAAGCTTTCTTT
-,-,TRBV2,TRBJ1-3,CASSEDRRQSGNTIYF,TGTGCCAGCAGTGAAGATCGTCGGCAGTCCGGAAACACCATATATTTT
TRBD2,-,TRBV10-3,TRBJ2-7,CAISPGGRSYEQYF,TGTGCCATCAGTCCGGGGGGGCGATCCTACGAGCAGTACTTC
-,few,TRBV19,TRBJ2-2,CASSIVHREPPGELFF,TGTGCCAGTAGTATAGTCCACAGGGAGCCGCCCGGGGAGCTGTTTTTT
-,-,TRBV19,TRBJ2-5,CASSKAGGQETQYF,TGTGCCAGTAGCAAGGCAGGGGGGCAAGAGACCCAGTACTTC
-,-,TRBV5-6,TRBJ2-7,CASSLFAGDGYEQYF,TGTGCCAGCAGCTTGTTTGCCGGGGACGGCTACGAGCAGTACTTC
-,once,TRBV20-1,TRBJ2-7,CSARNYEQYF,TGCAGTGCTAGAAATTACGAGCAGTACTTC
-,-,TRBV29-1,TRBJ2-7,CSVEASGDEQYF,TGCAGCGTTGAGGCCTCGGGGGACGAGCAGTACTTC
-,-,TRBV27,TRBJ2-2,CASSLWQGGGTGELFF,TGTGCCAGCAGTTTATGGCAGGGGGGCGGGACCGGGGAGCTGTTTTTT
-,-,TRBV18,TRBJ2-2,CASSPPGWTANTGELFF,TGTGCCAGCTCACCACCGGGTTGGACAGCGAACACCGGGGAGCTGTTTTTT
-,-,TRBV9,TRBJ1-1,CASTEGSGVNTEAFF,TGTGCCAGCACCGAGGGGTCGGGGGTGAACACTGAAGCTTTCTTT
-,-,TRBV29-1,TRBJ2-1,CSVPLALLNNEQFF,TGCAGCGTCCCTCTAGCCCTGCTGAACAATGAGCAGTTCTTC
-,-,TRBV6-5,TRBJ2-1,CASGRRYNEQFF,TGTGCCAGCGGGAGAAGATACAATGAGCAGTTCTTC
-,-,TRBV11-3,TRBJ1-1,CASSLTGTEAFF,TGTGCCAGCAGCTTAACCGGGACTGAAGCTTTCTTT
-,-,TRBV7-3,TRBJ2-2,CASSPDRNTGELFF,TGTGCCAGCAGCCCAGACAGGAACACCGGGGAGCTGTTTTTT
TRBD2,-,TRBV5-5,TRBJ2-1,CASSFSGNSYNEQFF,TGTGCCAGCAGCTTTAGCGGGAATTCCTACAATGAGCAGTTCTTC
-,-,TRBV5-1,TRBJ2-3,CASSLGEGTDTQYF,TGCGCCAGCAGCTTGGGGGAGGGCACAGATACGCAGTATTTT
-,-,TRBV2,TRBJ1-5,CASSEEKDQPQHF,TGTGCCAGCAGTGAGGAGAAGGATCAGCCCCAGCATTTT
-,-,TRBV5-6,TRBJ2-7,CASSLNRRSYEQYF,TGTGCCAGCAGCTTGAACAGGAGATCCTACGAGCAGTACTTC
-,-,TRBV27,TRBJ2-7,CASKPPRYEQYF,TGTGCCAGCAAACCCCCCCGCTACGAGCAGTACTTC
TRBD2,-,TRBV6-6,TRBJ2-2,CASTLAGGTGELFF,TGTGCCAGCACCTTAGCGGGAGGAACCGGGGAGCTGTTTTTT
-,-,TRBV30,TRBJ2-2,CAWSGIMRTANTGELFF,TGTGCCTGGAGTGGTATAATGAGGACGGCGAACACCGGGGAGCTGTTTTTT
TRBD1,few,TRBV7-3,TRBJ1-1,CASSPDRVNTEAFF,TGTGCCAGCAGCCCCGACAGGGTGAACACTGAAGCTTTCTTT
TRBD1,once,TRBV19,TRBJ2-2,CASTRGQPNTGELFF,TGTGCCAGTACGAGGGGGCAACCCAACACCGGGGAGCTGTTTTTT